This is a list of T cell receptor beta chains from one sample in a study of T cell responses to AZD1222 COVID-19 vaccine. The protocol was immunoSEQ multiplex PCR, while the TCRdb copy is restricted to in-frame clones and leaves out a portion. The data contain 150,000 or so clones, 90% to 95% of them singletons. Sample: peripheral blood, taken on day 0 of AZD1222 vaccination. These receptors all come from an adult in good health. The CDR3 runs from the conserved cysteine through the conserved F or W. D genes are given only for firm matches. The listing skips clone size in some rows; elsewhere it reads once, few, many or a size class.

NA	TRBV18	NA	TRBJ2-1	TGTGCCAGCTCACCACTTCCTTCGCCCCCCACGCGGGACCTACCCCACAATGAGCAGTTCTTC	CASSPLPSPPTRDLPHNEQFF
NA	TRBV19	NA	TRBJ1-5	TGTGCCAGTAGTATGCGGAATCAGCCCCAGCATTTT	CASSMRNQPQHF
NA	TRBV6-2/TRBV6-3	NA	TRBJ1-5	TGTGCCAGCAGTTACATCGGCTATAGCAATCAGCCCCAGCATTTT	CASSYIGYSNQPQHF
NA	TRBV28	TRBD2	TRBJ2-2	TGTGCCAGCAGCAAACTAGCGGGAGCCGGGGAGCTGTTTTTT	CASSKLAGAGELFF
NA	TRBV12-3/TRBV12-4	NA	TRBJ1-5	TGTGCCAGCAACACCAACATCAATCAGCCCCAGCATTTT	CASNTNINQPQHF
NA	TRBV7-9	TRBD1	TRBJ1-1	TGTGCCAGCAGCTATTCTAGGACAGGGGGCGCCTTTGAAGCTTTCTTT	CASSYSRTGGAFEAFF
NA	TRBV6-5	NA	TRBJ2-1	TGTGCCAGCAGTTACACCTCAGGGGCCCATTACAATGAGCAGTTCTTC	CASSYTSGAHYNEQFF
NA	TRBV3-1/TRBV3-2	NA	TRBJ1-1	TGTGCCAGCAGCCAAGATTCTCACGGTAAAGCTTTCTTT	CASSQDSHGKAFF
once	TRBV6-5	NA	TRBJ2-7	TGTGCCAGCATATGGAGGGACGAGCAGTACTTC	CASIWRDEQYF
NA	TRBV5-5	NA	TRBJ2-5	TGTGCCAGCAGCTCGTTGTTATTGAGTCAAGGGAGTCAAGAGACCCAGTACTTC	CASSSLLLSQGSQETQYF
NA	TRBV4-1	TRBD1	TRBJ2-7	TGCGCCAGCAGCCAGGAACAGGGGGCAATTTACGAGCAGTACTTC	CASSQEQGAIYEQYF
few	TRBV7-8	NA	TRBJ1-3	TGTGCCAGCAGCTTAGCCAGAAACACCATATATTTT	CASSLARNTIYF
NA	TRBV7-2	NA	TRBJ2-5	TGTGCCAGCAGCTTAGCTCTAGCTACGGAGACCCAGTACTTC	CASSLALATETQYF
once	TRBV5-5	TRBD1	TRBJ1-6	TGTGCCAGCAGCTGGGGACAGGGGGTCGGATCACCCCTCCACTTT	CASSWGQGVGSPLHF
NA	TRBV7-8	TRBD1	TRBJ1-2	TGTGCCAGCAGCTTAGGGACAGGGGCCTATGGCTACACCTTC	CASSLGTGAYGYTF
once	TRBV9	NA	TRBJ1-1	TGTGCCAGCAGCCCCAGGGGCGGTAACACTGAAGCTTTCTTT	CASSPRGGNTEAFF
NA	TRBV19	TRBD1	TRBJ2-3	TGTGCCAGTAGTCCAGACAGGGTGGGATCAGATACGCAGTATTTT	CASSPDRVGSDTQYF
NA	TRBV24-1	TRBD1	TRBJ1-5	TGTGCCACCAGCGTCGACAGGGGAGACAATCAGCCCCAGCATTTT	CATSVDRGDNQPQHF
NA	TRBV2	NA	TRBJ1-1	TGTGCCAGCACTGCGGGGACTGAAGCTTTCTTT	CASTAGTEAFF
NA	TRBV7-9	NA	TRBJ2-7	TGTGCCAGCAGCTTGGGGTGGCCCTACGAGCAGTACTTC	CASSLGWPYEQYF
NA	TRBV11-2	NA	TRBJ2-7	TGTGCCAGCAGCTTAAGCAGAACCTACGAGCAGTACTTC	CASSLSRTYEQYF